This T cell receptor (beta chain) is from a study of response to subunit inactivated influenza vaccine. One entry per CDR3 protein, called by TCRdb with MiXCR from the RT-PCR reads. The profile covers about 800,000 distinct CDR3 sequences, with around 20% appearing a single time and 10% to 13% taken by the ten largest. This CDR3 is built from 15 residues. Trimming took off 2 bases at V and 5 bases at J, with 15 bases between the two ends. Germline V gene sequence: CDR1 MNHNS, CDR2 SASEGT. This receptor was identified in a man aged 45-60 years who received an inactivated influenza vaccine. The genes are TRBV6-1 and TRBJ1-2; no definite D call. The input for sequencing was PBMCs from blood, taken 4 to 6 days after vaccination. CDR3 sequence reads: CASSETYAGGYGYTF. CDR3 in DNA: TGTGCCAGCAGTGAAACCTATGCAGGAGGGTATGGCTACACCTTC.